A selection of T cell receptor beta chains follows, all from one sample in a study of blood T cells in healthy people across ages. TCRdb re-called the 5' RACE reads through MiXCR, storing one row per CDR3 protein. This table holds hundreds of thousands of distinct CDR3 sequences, roughly 26% found once. The sample consisted of blood. The source is a woman in her sixties or seventies in good health. CDR3s include the opening cysteine and the closing phenylalanine or tryptophan.

J	V	CDR3
TRBJ1-4	TRBV19	CASKEGSREKLFF
TRBJ2-7	TRBV7-2	CASSPEGMGSIQQYF
TRBJ2-7	TRBV14	CASSLQGRGYEQYF
TRBJ1-6	TRBV4-1	CASSRQSSYNSPLHF
TRBJ1-5	TRBV29-1	CSVQFREIQHF
TRBJ2-1	TRBV29-1	CSVVPDSYNEQFF
TRBJ1-1	TRBV9	CASSVTGNTEAFF
TRBJ2-7	TRBV7-9	CASSPKDSYEQYF
TRBJ2-3	TRBV7-6	CASSLEDRSTDTQYF
TRBJ2-2	TRBV10-3	CAISDRDLLGGELFF
TRBJ1-4	TRBV5-1	CASTRTDRVKGKNEKLFF
TRBJ2-1	TRBV7-9	CASSLGPRNEQFF
TRBJ2-1	TRBV4-3	CASSQAAGGSYNEQFF
TRBJ1-5	TRBV6-2/TRBV6-3	CASSPGDSYSNQPQHF
TRBJ2-7	TRBV6-2/TRBV6-3	CASSYSVSADTYNPYEQYF
TRBJ2-7	TRBV10-3	CAILAESSYEQYF
TRBJ2-6	TRBV29-1	CSVNTGSGANVLTF
NA	TRBV7-2	CASSRTQDLQFF
TRBJ2-5	TRBV6-5	CASGIPGGETQYF
TRBJ2-7	TRBV29-1	CSAKRQGNSYEQYF
TRBJ1-2	TRBV11-2	CASSSNRVPYGYTF
NA	TRBV27	CASRSSGTTPYEQYF
TRBJ1-4	TRBV12-3/TRBV12-4	CASRVGEIGEKLFF
TRBJ1-2	TRBV7-2	CASSPGDPSRGYSGYTF
TRBJ2-7	TRBV4-1	CASSQAPGSYEQYF
TRBJ1-1	TRBV7-2	CASSLEGQTKAFF
TRBJ2-7	TRBV28	CASSPKDGWSGYEQYF
TRBJ1-2	TRBV12-3/TRBV12-4	CASSSRWTGPDDYTF
TRBJ2-3	TRBV5-1	CASSSLGLNPQTDTQYF
TRBJ2-5	TRBV20-1	CSASQAGKVFEETQYF
TRBJ2-7	TRBV28	CASSRQGFYEQYF
TRBJ2-7	TRBV6-1	CASKGLAGSLEQYF
TRBJ2-7	TRBV7-3	CASSPDNSYEQYF
TRBJ1-6	TRBV12-3/TRBV12-4	CASSLGSLNSPLHF
TRBJ1-2	TRBV6-1	CASSSKAGGADGYTF
TRBJ1-2	TRBV6-2/TRBV6-3	CASSYSGANYGYTF
TRBJ2-1	TRBV20-1	CSARDQTPLSYNEQFF
TRBJ2-1	TRBV11-3	CASSSSWENEQFF
TRBJ1-6	TRBV12-3/TRBV12-4	CASSWGFTLHF
TRBJ2-3	TRBV29-1	CSVPGLGRTDTQYF
TRBJ2-7	TRBV28	CASTQDYEQYF
TRBJ2-5	TRBV3-1	CASSKRQVSETQYF
TRBJ2-7	TRBV29-1	CSVGVGRNYEQYF
TRBJ2-4	TRBV6-5	CASSPHGDKNIQYF
TRBJ2-7	TRBV28	CASSFRLSGPTTYEQYF
TRBJ2-7	TRBV5-4	CASSAPPGTSYEQYF
TRBJ2-1	TRBV14	CASSQEASSYNEQFF
TRBJ2-5	TRBV10-2	CASSTGREETQYF
TRBJ2-1	TRBV29-1	CSGNLAPEQFF
TRBJ2-5	TRBV5-1	CASSFLQGSGEETQYF
NA	TRBV7-8	CASSSGLPYEQYF
TRBJ1-4	TRBV7-6	CASSLEARGWEKLFF
TRBJ1-2	TRBV5-1	CASSSPGQAAYGYTF
TRBJ2-5	TRBV13	CASSFRTSGKETQYF
TRBJ1-2	TRBV28	CASRTPGQSYGYTF
TRBJ1-2	TRBV6-6	CASSSAFATGGYTF
TRBJ1-3	TRBV11-2	CASSLNRLGNTIYF